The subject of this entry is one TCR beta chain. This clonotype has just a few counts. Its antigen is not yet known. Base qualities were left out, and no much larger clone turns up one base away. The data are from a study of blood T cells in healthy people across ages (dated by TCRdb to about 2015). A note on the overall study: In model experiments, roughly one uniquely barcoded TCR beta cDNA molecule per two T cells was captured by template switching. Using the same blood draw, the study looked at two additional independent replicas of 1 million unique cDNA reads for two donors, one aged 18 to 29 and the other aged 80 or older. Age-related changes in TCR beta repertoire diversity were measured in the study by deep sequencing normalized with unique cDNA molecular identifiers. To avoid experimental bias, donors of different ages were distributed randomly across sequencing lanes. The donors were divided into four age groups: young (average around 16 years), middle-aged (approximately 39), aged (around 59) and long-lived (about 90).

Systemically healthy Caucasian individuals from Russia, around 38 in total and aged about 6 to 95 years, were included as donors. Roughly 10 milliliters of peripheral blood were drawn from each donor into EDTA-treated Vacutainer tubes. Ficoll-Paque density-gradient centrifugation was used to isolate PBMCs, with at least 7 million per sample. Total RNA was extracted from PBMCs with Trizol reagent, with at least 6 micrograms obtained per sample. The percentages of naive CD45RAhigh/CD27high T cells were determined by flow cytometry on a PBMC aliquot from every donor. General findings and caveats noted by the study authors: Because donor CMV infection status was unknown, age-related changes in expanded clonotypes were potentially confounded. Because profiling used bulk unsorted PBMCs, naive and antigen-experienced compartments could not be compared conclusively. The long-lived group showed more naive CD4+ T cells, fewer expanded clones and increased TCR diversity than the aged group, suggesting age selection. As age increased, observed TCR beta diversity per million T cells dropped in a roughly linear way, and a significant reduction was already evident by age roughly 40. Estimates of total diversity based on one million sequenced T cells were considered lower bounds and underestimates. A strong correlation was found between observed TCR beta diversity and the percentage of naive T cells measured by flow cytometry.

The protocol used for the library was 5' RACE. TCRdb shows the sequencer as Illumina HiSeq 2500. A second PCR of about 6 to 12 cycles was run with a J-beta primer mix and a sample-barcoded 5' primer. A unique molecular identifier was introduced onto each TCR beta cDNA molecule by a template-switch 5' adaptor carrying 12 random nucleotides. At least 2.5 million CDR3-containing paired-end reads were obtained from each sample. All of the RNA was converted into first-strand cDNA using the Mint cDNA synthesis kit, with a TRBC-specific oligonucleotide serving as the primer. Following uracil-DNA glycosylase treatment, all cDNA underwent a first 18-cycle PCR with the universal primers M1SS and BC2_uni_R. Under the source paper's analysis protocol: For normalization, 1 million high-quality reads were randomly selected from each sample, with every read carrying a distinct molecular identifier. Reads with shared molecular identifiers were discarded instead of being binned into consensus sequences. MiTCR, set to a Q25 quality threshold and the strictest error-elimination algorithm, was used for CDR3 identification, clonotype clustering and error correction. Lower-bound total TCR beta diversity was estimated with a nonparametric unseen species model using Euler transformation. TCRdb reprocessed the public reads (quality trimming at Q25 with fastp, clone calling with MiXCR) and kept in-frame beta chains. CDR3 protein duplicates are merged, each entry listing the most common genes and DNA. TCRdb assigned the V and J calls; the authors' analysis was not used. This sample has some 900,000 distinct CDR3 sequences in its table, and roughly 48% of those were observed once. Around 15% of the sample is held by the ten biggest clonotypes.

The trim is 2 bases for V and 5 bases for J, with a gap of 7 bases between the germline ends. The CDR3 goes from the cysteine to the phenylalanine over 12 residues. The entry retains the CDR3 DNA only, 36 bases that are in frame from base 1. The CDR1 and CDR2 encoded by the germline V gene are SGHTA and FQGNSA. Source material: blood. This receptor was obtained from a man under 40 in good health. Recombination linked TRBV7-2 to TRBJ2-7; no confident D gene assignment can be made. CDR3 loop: CASSLTPHEQYF. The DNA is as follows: TGTGCCAGCAGCTTAACCCCCCACGAGCAGTACTTC.